This entry is about one T cell receptor beta chain. The authors' processing: Amplified reference gene primers provided the basis for estimating nucleated cell counts. Assay used: immunoSEQ multiplex PCR; TCRdb lists only in-frame clones, some missing. D and trimming come from the DNA, and the V and J calls and clone size come from that table. The sample carries roughly 250,000 clones, 83% recorded once. With 4 bases clipped from V and 1 base from J, the junction kept 8 bases outside the gene matches. Per germline, CDR1 SGHRS and CDR2 YFSETQ. The CDR3 spans 16 residues. The sample comes from a study of blood T cell repertoires in COVID-19. About the study: Acute and convalescent COVID-19 samples came from the United States, Italy and Spain. T cells, B-cell-depleted T cells, or PBMCs provided the cDNA or gDNA that served as material.

The sequenced sample was peripheral blood. This receptor was identified in a human donor in a cohort sampled during active COVID-19. This chain links TRBV5-1 with TRBJ2-1, with TRBD2 matching 7 bases. CDR3 protein: CASSGREGKSYNEQFF. CDR3 coding DNA: TGCGCCAGCAGCGGGAGGGAGGGGAAATCCTACAATGAGCAGTTCTTC.